Below are 23 T cell receptor beta chains sequenced from a single sample in a study of blood T cell repertoires in COVID-19. TCRdb's copy holds only in-frame clones and misses some; the assay was immunoSEQ multiplex PCR. The sample consists of approximately 440,000 clones, about nine tenths of them appearing once. Sequences were obtained from PBMCs or T cells enriched from blood (not recorded which). The receptors derive from a man aged 18 to 30 who had recovered from COVID-19.

This clone was observed a single time. The J gene is TRBJ1-1, the V gene TRBV2; 9 positions agree with TRBD1. V shed 11 bases, J shed 6 bases, and the junction held 10 bases outside the gene matches. The CDR3 is made up of 13 amino acids. Germline CDR1 SNHLY, CDR2 FYNNEI. The CDR3 bases are TGTGCCGGCAAAACAGGGGGCTACGCTGAAGCTTTCTTT. Translated: CAGKTGGYAEAFF. Full variable domain (missing parts from reference TRBV2 and TRBJ1-1): EPEVTQTPSHQVTQMGQEVILRCVPISNHLYFYWYRQILGQKVEFLVSFYNNEISEKSEIFDDQFSVERPDGSNFTLKIRSTKLEDSAMYFCAGKTGGYAEAFFGQGTRLTVV.

The V gene is TRBV19, the J gene TRBJ2-1; D is possibly TRBD2 (5 bases). Looked up from germline, CDR1 is LNHDA and CDR2 is SQIVND (reference sequence). V lost 8 bases and J 3 bases, leaving 11 bases between the germline ends. The CDR3 is made up of 13 amino acids. CDR3 sequence: CASGEIYYNEQFF. The CDR3 DNA reads as TGTGCCAGTGGGGAGATCTACTACAATGAGCAGTTCTTC.

This clone has a single count. The chain is built from TRBV5-1 and TRBJ2-1; no definite D call. CDR1 is SGHRS, CDR2 YFSETQ, per germline. Trimming cost V 1 base and J 6 bases, with 17 bases left between them. This CDR3 has 16 residues. DNA of the CDR3: TGCGCCAGCAGCTTGACGACCCAGATTGGGCGCAATGAGCAGTTCTTC. Its translation: CASSLTTQIGRNEQFF.

V usage is TRBV27 and J usage is TRBJ1-3; D perhaps matches TRBD1 (5 bases). V was cut by 3 bases and J by 0 bases, with 12 bases left in between. Germline lookup yields CDR1 MNHEY and CDR2 SMNVEV (reference sequence). CDR3 length: 16 residues. DNA of the CDR3: TGTGCCAGCAGTTTGAAGGGGTCTCCCTCTGGAAACACCATATATTTT. As protein: CASSLKGSPSGNTIYF.

This chain uses TRBV7-9 with TRBJ1-3; the D is unclear. Trimming shortened V by 2 bases and J by 1 base, and 21 bases separated the two germline ends. This CDR3 is built from 19 residues. Germline V CDR1 and CDR2: SEHNR, FQNEAQ (reference sequence). The CDR3 coding sequence is TGTGCCAGCAGCTTAATATGGCGCGCGGGTAGCGTATCTGGAAACACCATATATTTT. Amino acids: CASSLIWRAGSVSGNTIYF.

The V and J genes are TRBV18 and TRBJ2-7; no clear D gene. The CDR3 extends over 13 amino acids. Germline CDR1 and CDR2: KGHSH and LQKENI. Trimming shortened V by 2 bases and J by 2 bases, and 7 bases separated the two germline ends. CDR3 in amino acids: CASSPEHPYEQYF. DNA for the CDR3: TGTGCCAGCTCACCAGAACATCCCTACGAGCAGTACTTC.

This chain links TRBV29-1 with TRBJ1-4; 8 nucleotides align to TRBD1. The CDR3 has 15 amino acids. After removal of 4 bases from V and 8 bases from J, the junction contained 12 bases not matched to a gene. The germline V gene encodes CDR1 SQVTM and CDR2 ANQGSEA. Written as DNA, the CDR3 is TGCAGCGTTGGTTACTCCGGGACAGGTGGGGAAAAACTGTTTTTT. This gives the protein CSVGYSGTGGEKLFF.

This chain links TRBV29-1 with TRBJ2-5, with D unresolved. The CDR3 sequence is 12 residues long. Germline V CDR1 and CDR2: SQVTM, ANQGSEA. V lost 3 bases to trimming and J lost 2 bases, with 7 bases between them. CDR3 in amino acids: CSVDGRQETQYF. The CDR3 region has the DNA TGCAGCGTTGATGGCAGACAAGAGACCCAGTACTTC.

J is TRBJ1-2 and V is TRBV5-1; TRBD1 matches 10 bases. Germline V lookup: CDR1 SGHRS, CDR2 YFSETQ. The CDR3 extends over 13 amino acids. J lost 6 bases, V lost 4 bases, and 3 bases had no gene match. The CDR3: CASSPGQGHGYTF. DNA of the CDR3: TGCGCCAGCAGCCCGGGACAGGGGCATGGCTACACCTTC.

The chain employs TRBV2 and TRBJ2-7; D unclear. The CDR3 is 13 residues long. Germline CDR1 SNHLY, CDR2 FYNNEI. Trimming took 10 bases from V and 2 from J, leaving 15 bases between them. CDR3: CATSSGFAYEQYF. DNA of the CDR3: TGTGCCACCAGCTCCGGTTTCGCCTACGAGCAGTACTTC.

The chain carries TRBV18 and TRBJ1-2; D is ambiguous. CDR3 size: 12 residues. V lost 2 bases and J lost 4, with 5 bases in between. Germline lookup yields CDR1 KGHSH and CDR2 LQKENI. CDR3 sequence reads: CASSPSLYGYTF. CDR3 nucleotides: TGTGCCAGCTCACCATCTCTCTATGGCTACACCTTC.

The CDR3 DNA is TGTGCCATCAGTGAGTCTTATCGGGGGGCTAACTATGGCTACACCTTC. Translation: CAISESYRGANYGYTF. The V and J genes are TRBV10-3 and TRBJ1-2; TRBD1 is a possible D gene (5 bases). This CDR3 has 16 residues. V was shortened by 0 bases and J by 0 bases, with 11 bases between the two germline ends. Germline loops: CDR1 ENHRY, CDR2 SYGVKD.

The chain is built from TRBV4-1 and TRBJ2-7, with 15 bases that match TRBD2. The CDR3 has 16 amino acids. Germline V lookup: CDR1 MGHRA, CDR2 YSYEKL. Trimming cost V 3 bases and J 7 bases; bases outside gene matches: 7. The CDR3 sequence: CASSHPGLAGGQEQYF. The CDR3 DNA is TGCGCCAGCAGCCATCCCGGACTAGCGGGGGGGCAGGAGCAGTACTTC.

The chain uses TRBV19 and TRBJ1-5; TRBD1 might be the D (6 bases). Germline CDR1 LNHDA, CDR2 SQIVND (reference sequence). CDR3 length: 17 residues. The ends were cut back, 4 bases at V and 0 bases at J, with 16 bases in the middle. CDR3 loop: CASSTPGHPYSNQPQHF. The CDR3 coding sequence is TGTGCCAGTAGTACTCCGGGACATCCTTATAGCAATCAGCCCCAGCATTTT.

This sequence joins TRBV5-6 and TRBJ1-2; D is undetermined. The V gene's germline CDR1 is SGHDT and CDR2 YYEEEE. The CDR3 runs 14 residues. V shed 1 base and J shed 0 bases, with 7 bases lying between them. CDR3 bases: TGTGCCAGCAGCTTGATCAGTGCTAACTATGGCTACACCTTC. Translation gives CASSLISANYGYTF.

V usage is TRBV28 and J usage is TRBJ2-4, with TRBD2 as a possible D gene (6 bases). CDR1 is MDHEN and CDR2 is SYDVKM in the germline V gene. This CDR3 is built from 13 residues. Trimming pared 6 bases from V and 3 bases from J, leaving 9 bases between. CDR3 protein: CASRDGSKNIQYF. In nucleotides, the CDR3 is TGTGCCAGCAGGGACGGGAGCAAAAACATTCAGTACTTC.

This clone was picked up one time. CDR3 bases: TGTGCCAGCAGCTTCTCGACAGGCCTTGGAAACACCATATATTTT. Protein: CASSFSTGLGNTIYF. V usage is TRBV11-2 and J usage is TRBJ1-3, with a weak D call TRBD1 (6 bases). The V end was cut by 3 bases, the J end by 3 bases, with 12 bases between. The CDR3 is 15 amino acids. Germline loops: CDR1 SGHAT, CDR2 FQNNGV.

Only a few counts were recorded for this clone. The V and J genes are TRBV3-1 (or the pseudogene TRBV3-2) and TRBJ1-2; 9 bases line up with TRBD1. V lost 3 bases and J lost 6; bases outside the gene matches: 5. CDR3 length: 14 amino acids. Germline CDR1 LGHDT, CDR2 YNNKEL (reference sequence). DNA for the CDR3: TGTGCCAGCAGCCACGCACAGGGGGCGGATGGCTACACCTTC. This encodes CASSHAQGADGYTF.

J is TRBJ2-2 and V is TRBV5-4; the match to TRBD2 covers 10 bases. Per germline, CDR1 SGHNT and CDR2 YYREEE (reference sequence). V shed 6 bases, J shed 8 bases, and the junction held 13 bases outside the gene matches. The CDR3 is made up of 16 amino acids. The CDR3 here is CASTPSPSGSLGELFF. CDR3 bases: TGTGCCAGCACCCCGAGTCCTAGCGGGAGCTTGGGGGAGCTGTTTTTT. The whole variable domain, remainder taken from reference TRBV5-4 and TRBJ2-2, is ETGVTQSPTHLIKTRGQQVTLRCSSQSGHNTVSWYQQALGQGPQFIFQYYREEENGRGNFPPRFSGLQFPNYSSELNVNALELDDSALYLCASTPSPSGSLGELFFGEGSRLTVL.

The chain is built from TRBV28 and TRBJ2-3, with 8 bases aligning to TRBD2. Germline CDR1 reads MDHEN; CDR2 reads SYDVKM. Germline trimming cut 4 bases from V and 4 bases from J; bases unmatched to any gene: 19. This CDR3 is built from 19 residues. The CDR3 region is CASSSRSTPREGGADTQYF. CDR3 DNA: TGTGCCAGCAGTTCCCGATCAACCCCCCGGGAGGGAGGAGCAGATACGCAGTATTTT.

The genes are TRBV5-1 and TRBJ1-6, with 9 positions matching TRBD1. CDR1 is SGHRS and CDR2 is YFSETQ in the germline V gene. With V trimmed by 4 bases and J by 10 bases, 12 bases remained unmatched. This CDR3 contains 16 residues. The chain's CDR3 is CASSPRTGGAGSPLHF. The DNA of the CDR3 is TGCGCCAGCAGCCCTCGAACAGGGGGCGCCGGGTCACCCCTCCACTTT.

The rearrangement joins TRBV28 to TRBJ2-5; D is possibly TRBD1 (6 bases). Trimming stripped 4 bases from V and 5 bases from J, with 11 bases between. The CDR3 length is 13 residues. In germline, CDR1 is MDHEN, CDR2 SYDVKM. In DNA, the CDR3 is TGTGCCAGCAGTTACAGGGTTCGGGAGACCCAGTACTTC. Amino acids: CASSYRVRETQYF.

The chain combines TRBV28 with TRBJ2-5, with D possibly being TRBD2 (6 bases). Germline V lookup: CDR1 MDHEN, CDR2 SYDVKM. This CDR3 is built from 13 residues. Trimming shortened V by 6 bases and J by 4 bases, and 12 bases separated the two germline ends. The CDR3 DNA sequence: TGTGCCAGCAGCCAGGGACTGGGAGAGACCCAGTACTTC. As protein: CASSQGLGETQYF. Complete variable domain (other parts from reference TRBV28 and TRBJ2-5): DVKVTQSSRYLVKRTGEKVFLECVQDMDHENMFWYRQDPGLGLRLIYFSYDVKMKEKGDIPEGYSVSREKKERFSLILESASTNQTSMYLCASSQGLGETQYFGPGTRLLVL.